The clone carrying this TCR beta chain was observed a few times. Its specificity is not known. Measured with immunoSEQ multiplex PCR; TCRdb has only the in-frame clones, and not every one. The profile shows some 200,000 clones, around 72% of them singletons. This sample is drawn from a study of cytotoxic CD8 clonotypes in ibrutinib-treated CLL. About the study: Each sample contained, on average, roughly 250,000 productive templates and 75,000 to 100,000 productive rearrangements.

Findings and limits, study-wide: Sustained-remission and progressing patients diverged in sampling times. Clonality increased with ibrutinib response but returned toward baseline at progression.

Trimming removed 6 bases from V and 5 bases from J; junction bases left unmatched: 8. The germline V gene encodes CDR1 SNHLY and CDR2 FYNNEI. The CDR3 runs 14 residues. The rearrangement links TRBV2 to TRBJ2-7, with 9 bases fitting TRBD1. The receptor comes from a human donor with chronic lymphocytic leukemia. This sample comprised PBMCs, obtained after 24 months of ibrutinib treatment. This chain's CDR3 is CASSPRDRVNEQYF. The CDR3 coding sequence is TGTGCCAGCAGCCCCCGGGACAGGGTGAACGAGCAGTACTTC.